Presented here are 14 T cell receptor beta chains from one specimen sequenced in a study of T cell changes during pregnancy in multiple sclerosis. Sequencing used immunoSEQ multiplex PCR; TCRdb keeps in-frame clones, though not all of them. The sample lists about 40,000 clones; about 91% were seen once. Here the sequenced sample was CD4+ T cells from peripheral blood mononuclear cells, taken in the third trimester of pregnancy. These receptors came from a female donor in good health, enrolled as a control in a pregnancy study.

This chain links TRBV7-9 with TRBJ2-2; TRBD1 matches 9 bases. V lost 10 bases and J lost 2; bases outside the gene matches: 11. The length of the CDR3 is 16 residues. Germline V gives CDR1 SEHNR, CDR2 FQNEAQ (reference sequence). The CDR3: CATPGQGYRNTGELFF. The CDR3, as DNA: TGTGCCACCCCGGGACAGGGCTATCGCAACACCGGGGAGCTGTTTTTT.

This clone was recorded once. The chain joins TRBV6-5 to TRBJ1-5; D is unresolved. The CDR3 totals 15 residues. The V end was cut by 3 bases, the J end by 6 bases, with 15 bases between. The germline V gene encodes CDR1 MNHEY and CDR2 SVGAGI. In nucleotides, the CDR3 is TGTGCCAGCAGTTATTATGGTGGAGAGGGTCAGCCCCAGCATTTT. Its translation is CASSYYGGEGQPQHF.

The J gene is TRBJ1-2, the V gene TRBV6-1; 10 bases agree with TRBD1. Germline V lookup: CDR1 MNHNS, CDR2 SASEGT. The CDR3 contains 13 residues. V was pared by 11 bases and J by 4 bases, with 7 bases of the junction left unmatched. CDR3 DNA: TGTGCCGCCGGACAGGGGGGGGTCTATGGCTACACCTTC. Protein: CAAGQGGVYGYTF.

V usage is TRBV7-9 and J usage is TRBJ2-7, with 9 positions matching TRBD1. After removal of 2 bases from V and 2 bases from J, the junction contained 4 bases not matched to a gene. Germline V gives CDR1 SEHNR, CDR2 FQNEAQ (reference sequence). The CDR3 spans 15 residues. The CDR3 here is CASSLYRTGAYEQYF. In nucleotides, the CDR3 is TGTGCCAGCAGCTTATATCGGACAGGGGCCTACGAGCAGTACTTC.

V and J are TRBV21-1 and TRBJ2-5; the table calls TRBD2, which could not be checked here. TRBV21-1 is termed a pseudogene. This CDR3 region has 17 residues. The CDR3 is CASRRGGETLTVETQYF. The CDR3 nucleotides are TGTGCCAGCAGACGGGGGGGAGAGACCCTAACCGTGGAGACCCAGTACTTC.

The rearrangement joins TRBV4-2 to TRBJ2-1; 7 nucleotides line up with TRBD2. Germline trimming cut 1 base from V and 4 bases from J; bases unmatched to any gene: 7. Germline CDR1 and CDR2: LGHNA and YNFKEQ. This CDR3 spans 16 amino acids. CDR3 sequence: CASSQGSASGYNEQFF. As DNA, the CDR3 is TGTGCCAGCAGCCAAGGTTCGGCTAGCGGTTACAATGAGCAGTTCTTC.

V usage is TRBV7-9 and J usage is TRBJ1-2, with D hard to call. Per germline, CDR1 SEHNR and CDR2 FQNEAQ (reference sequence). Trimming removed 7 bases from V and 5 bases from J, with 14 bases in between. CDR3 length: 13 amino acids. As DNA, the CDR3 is TGTGCCAGCAAAGCCGGACTAGGGTATGGCTACACCTTC. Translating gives CASKAGLGYGYTF.

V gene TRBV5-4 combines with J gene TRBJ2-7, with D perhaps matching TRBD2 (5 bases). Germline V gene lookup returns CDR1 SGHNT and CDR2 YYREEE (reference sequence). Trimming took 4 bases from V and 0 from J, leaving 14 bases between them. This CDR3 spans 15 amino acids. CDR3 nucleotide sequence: TGTGCCAGCAGCCCAATCTCGGGGAGCTCCTACGAGCAGTACTTC. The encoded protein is CASSPISGSSYEQYF.

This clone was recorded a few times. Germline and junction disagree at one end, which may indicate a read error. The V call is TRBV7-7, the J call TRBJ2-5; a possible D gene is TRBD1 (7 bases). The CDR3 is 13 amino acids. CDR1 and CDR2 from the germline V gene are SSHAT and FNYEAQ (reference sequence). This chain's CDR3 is CASSGRGAETQYF. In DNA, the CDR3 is TGTGCTAGCAGCGGCAGGGGGGCCGAGACCCAGTACTTC.

The DNA for the CDR3 is TGTGCCAGCAGTGATCCGGACAGAAGGGGCTACACCTTC. Its translation is CASSDPDRRGYTF. V is TRBV6-1 and J is TRBJ1-2, with D perhaps matching TRBD1 (6 bases). Germline CDR1 MNHNS, CDR2 SASEGT. The CDR3 sequence is 13 residues long. Trimming stripped 3 bases from V and 8 bases from J, with 13 bases between.

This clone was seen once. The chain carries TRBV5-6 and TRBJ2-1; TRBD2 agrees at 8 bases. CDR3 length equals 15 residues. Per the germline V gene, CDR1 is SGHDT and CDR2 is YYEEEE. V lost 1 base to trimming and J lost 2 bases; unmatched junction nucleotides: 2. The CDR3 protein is CASSLYGGAYNEQFF. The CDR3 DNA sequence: TGTGCCAGCAGCTTGTACGGGGGGGCCTACAATGAGCAGTTCTTC. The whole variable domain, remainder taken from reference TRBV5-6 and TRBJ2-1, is DAGVTQSPTHLIKTRGQQVTLRCSPKSGHDTVSWYQQALGQGPQFIFQYYEEEERQRGNFPDRFSGHQFPNYSSELNVNALLLGDSALYLCASSLYGGAYNEQFFGPGTRLTVL.

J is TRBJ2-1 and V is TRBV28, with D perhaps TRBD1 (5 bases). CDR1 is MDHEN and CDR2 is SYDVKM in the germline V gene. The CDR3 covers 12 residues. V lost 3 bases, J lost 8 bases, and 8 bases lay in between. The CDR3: CASSFRVYEQFF. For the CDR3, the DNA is TGTGCCAGCAGTTTCAGGGTTTATGAGCAGTTCTTC.

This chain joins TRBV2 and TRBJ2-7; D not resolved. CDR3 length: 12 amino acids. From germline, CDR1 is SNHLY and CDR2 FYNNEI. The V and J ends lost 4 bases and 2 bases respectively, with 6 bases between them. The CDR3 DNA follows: TGTGCCAGCAGTGGGGCCGCCTACGAGCAGTACTTC. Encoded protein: CASSGAAYEQYF.

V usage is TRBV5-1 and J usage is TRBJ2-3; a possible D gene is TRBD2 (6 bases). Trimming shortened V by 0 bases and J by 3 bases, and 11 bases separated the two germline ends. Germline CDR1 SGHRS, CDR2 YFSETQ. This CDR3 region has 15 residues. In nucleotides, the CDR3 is TGCGCCAGCAGCTTGGCCTCCGGGGGAACAGATACGCAGTATTTT. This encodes CASSLASGGTDTQYF.